This T cell receptor beta chain emerged from a study of follicular helper T cells after annual influenza vaccination. The CDR3 totals 14 residues. V was pared by 4 bases and J by 5 bases, with 7 bases of the junction left unmatched. Looked up from germline, CDR1 is KGHSH and CDR2 is LQKENI. The assay was immunoSEQ multiplex PCR, and TCRdb's table has in-frame clones only and misses some. The data hold 27,000 or so clones, with approximately 80% observed a single time. Time point: 2014-2015 season, pre-vaccination. The sequence was collected from an adult who received the influenza vaccine. The starting material was CXCR5+ CD38- circulating T follicular helper cells from blood, obtained on the day of influenza vaccination. Regarding subset: circulating Tfh, non-naive CD4+CXCR5+PD-1+ (ICOS+CD38+ or ICOS-CD38-). This chain connects TRBV18 to TRBJ2-5; 7 bases map to TRBD1. The CDR3, as DNA: TGTGCCAGCTCACTCCGACAGGGTGGCGAGACCCAGTACTTC. This encodes CASSLRQGGETQYF.